One sample yielded the 21 T cell receptor beta chains listed below, sequenced in a study of cytomegalovirus exposure and HLA in healthy donors. Sequencing used immunoSEQ multiplex PCR; TCRdb keeps in-frame clones, though not all of them. The sample yields under 100,000 clones, 96% seen once. Material for sequencing was PBMCs. The receptor set was obtained from a man aged 18 to 29 in good health and CMV-seronegative.

The chain links TRBV4-3 to TRBJ1-1; possible D gene TRBD1, 5 bases. V was clipped by 0 bases and J by 5 bases, with 13 bases between them. The germline CDR1 and CDR2 sequences are LGHNA and YSLEER. The CDR3 spans 15 residues. This chain's CDR3 is CASSQDHTGRTEAFF. In DNA form, the CDR3 reads TGCGCCAGCAGCCAAGACCACACAGGAAGGACTGAAGCTTTCTTT.

The J gene is TRBJ2-7, the V gene TRBV7-9; TRBD2 matches at 7 bases. V gave up 1 base and J gave up 0 bases; unmatched junction bases: 9. The V gene's germline CDR1 is SEHNR and CDR2 FQNEAQ (reference sequence). The CDR3 is 17 residues long. The CDR3 coding sequence is TGTGCCAGCAGCTTAGTAGGTAGCGGGTTATCCTCCTACGAGCAGTACTTC. Protein product: CASSLVGSGLSSYEQYF.

The chain joins TRBV9 to TRBJ1-1; 8 bases line up with TRBD1. The V gene's germline CDR1 is SGDLS and CDR2 YYNGEE. CDR3 length: 17 amino acids. V trimming: 4 bases; J trimming: 1 base; junction bases outside the gene matches: 12. The CDR3 coding sequence is TGTGCCAGCAGCCCACAGGGGGACACAAAGGGGAACACTGAAGCTTTCTTT. It specifies CASSPQGDTKGNTEAFF.

The V gene is TRBV27, the J gene TRBJ2-7, with D unresolved. The germline gives CDR1 MNHEY, CDR2 SMNVEV (reference sequence). The length of the CDR3 is 13 residues. V shed 3 bases and J shed 3 bases, with 9 bases lying between them. The DNA of the CDR3 is TGTGCCAGCAGTTTCGTGGCTAGCTACGAGCAGTACTTC. This codes for CASSFVASYEQYF.

This clone has a handful of counts. The V call is TRBV27, the J call TRBJ2-7; D is unclear. V was clipped by 5 bases and J by 0 bases, with 11 bases between them. Germline V gene sequence: CDR1 MNHEY, CDR2 SMNVEV (reference sequence). CDR3 length equals 14 residues. CDR3 DNA: TGTGCCAGCAGTCACACCGCCAGCTCCTACGAGCAGTACTTC. Encoded protein: CASSHTASSYEQYF.

This chain uses TRBV7-6 with TRBJ2-2; D possibly corresponds to TRBD1 (6 bases). Germline-derived CDR1 and CDR2 are SGHVS and FNYEAQ. The CDR3 totals 15 residues. Trimming cost V 5 bases and J 3 bases, with 13 bases left between them. The chain's CDR3 is CASSRTGMDTGELFF. As DNA, the CDR3 is TGTGCCAGCAGCAGAACAGGGATGGACACCGGGGAGCTGTTTTTT.

The chain combines TRBV7-9 with TRBJ1-1, with D perhaps matching TRBD1 (5 bases). There are 14 residues in the CDR3. Trimming removed 3 bases at V and 1 base at J, with 9 bases between. Germline CDR1 is SEHNR and CDR2 is FQNEAQ (reference sequence). CDR3 in amino acids: CASSLAGQNTEAFF. The CDR3 DNA reads TGTGCCAGCAGCTTGGCAGGACAGAACACTGAAGCTTTCTTT.

This chain joins TRBV7-9 and TRBJ2-7; D may be TRBD1 (5 bases). Germline lookup yields CDR1 SEHNR and CDR2 FQNEAQ (reference sequence). This CDR3 has 14 residues. The ends were cut back, 1 base at V and 4 bases at J, with 11 bases in the middle. CDR3 loop: CASSLGGRAYEQYF. The DNA for the CDR3 is TGTGCCAGCAGCTTAGGGGGCAGGGCTTACGAGCAGTACTTC.

The rearrangement joins TRBV7-6 to TRBJ2-1; 8 bases map to TRBD1. In germline, CDR1 is SGHVS, CDR2 FNYEAQ. The CDR3 is 18 residues long. V dropped 0 bases and J dropped 5; count of bases not matched to a gene: 12. The CDR3 reads CASSLAGTGRITHNEQFF. CDR3 coding DNA: TGTGCCAGCAGCTTAGCGGGGACAGGTAGAATCACGCACAATGAGCAGTTCTTC.

The rearrangement joins TRBV7-9 to TRBJ2-1, with D maybe TRBD2 (6 bases). V gave up 1 base and J gave up 3 bases, with 10 bases separating them. Germline values: CDR1 SEHNR, CDR2 FQNEAQ (reference sequence). CDR3 size: 15 residues. DNA of the CDR3: TGTGCCAGCAGCTTAGGAGCGGGTTACTACAATGAGCAGTTCTTC. It translates to CASSLGAGYYNEQFF.

This clone was seen a single time. Here the CDR3 reads CSVDLAGGLGSTDTQYF. The CDR3 DNA is TGCAGCGTTGATCTAGCGGGAGGCCTGGGGAGCACAGATACGCAGTATTTT. The chain joins TRBV29-1 to TRBJ2-3; 11 bases map to TRBD2. V trimming: 3 bases; J trimming: 0 bases; junction bases outside the gene matches: 8. The germline CDR1 and CDR2 sequences are SQVTM and ANQGSEA. The CDR3 has 17 residues.

The CDR3 loop is CASSPRWTGKEGMSGYTF. The CDR3 bases are TGTGCCAGCTCACCACGTTGGACAGGGAAAGAGGGGATGAGCGGCTACACCTTC. The rearrangement links TRBV18 to TRBJ1-2, with TRBD1 matching over 8 bases. This CDR3 spans 18 amino acids. The germline V gene has CDR1 KGHSH and CDR2 LQKENI. The junction had 18 bases not matched to a gene; V was cut back by 1 base and J by 8 bases.

This rearrangement joins TRBV5-1 to TRBJ2-7; 8 nucleotides agree with TRBD1. The CDR3 has 17 amino acids. V gave up 3 bases and J gave up 2 bases; unmatched junction bases: 13. CDR1 and CDR2 (germline): SGHRS, YFSETQ. The CDR3 sequence is CASSSPPGQDYTYEQYF. DNA for the CDR3: TGCGCCAGCAGCTCACCGCCGGGACAGGACTACACCTACGAGCAGTACTTC. The full variable domain, its missing parts supplied by reference TRBV5-1 and TRBJ2-7, is KAGVTQTPRYLIKTRGQQVTLSCSPISGHRSVSWYQQTPGQGLQFLFEYFSETQRNKGNFPGRFSGRQFSNSRSEMNVSTLELGDSALYLCASSSPPGQDYTYEQYFGPGTRLTVT.

This chain joins TRBV18 and TRBJ1-3; D is perhaps TRBD1 (6 bases). The CDR3 has 15 amino acids. Per germline, CDR1 KGHSH and CDR2 LQKENI. Deletions cut 5 bases from V and 5 bases from J, with 16 bases between. CDR3 bases: TGTGCCAGCTCAGGGACATCAGACCTTCGAAACACCATATATTTT. It codes for CASSGTSDLRNTIYF.

The chain has TRBV11-1 and TRBJ2-7, with 10 bases that match TRBD1. The V segment lost 10 bases and the J segment 0 bases; nucleotides outside the gene matches: 6. The CDR3 totals 14 residues. From germline, CDR1 is SGHAT and CDR2 FQDESV (reference sequence). This CDR3 is CATQWDRGSYEQYF. As DNA, the CDR3 is TGTGCCACCCAGTGGGACAGGGGCTCCTACGAGCAGTACTTC.

The gene calls are TRBV19 and TRBJ2-1; 12 bases are a match to TRBD2. There are 16 residues in the CDR3. Germline CDR1 LNHDA, CDR2 SQIVND (reference sequence). V shed 4 bases and J 4 bases; nucleotides not matched to a gene: 5. CDR3: CASSTRTSGAYNEQFF. In DNA, the CDR3 is TGTGCCAGTAGTACCCGGACTAGCGGGGCGTACAATGAGCAGTTCTTC. The full variable domain, completed using reference TRBV19 and TRBJ2-1, is DGGITQSPKYLFRKEGQNVTLSCEQNLNHDAMYWYRQDPGQGLRLIYYSQIVNDFQKGDIAEGYSVSREKKESFPLTVTSAQKNPTAFYLCASSTRTSGAYNEQFFGPGTRLTVL.

V and J are TRBV4-3 and TRBJ1-1; 9 nucleotides agree with TRBD1. Germline loops: CDR1 LGHNA, CDR2 YSLEER. The J segment lost 4 bases and the V segment lost 2 bases, leaving 2 bases of the junction unmatched. The CDR3 loop spans 14 amino acids. CDR3 coding DNA: TGCGCCAGCAGCCAATTACAGGGGGCCACTGAAGCTTTCTTT. Protein: CASSQLQGATEAFF.

J is TRBJ2-3 and V is TRBV9; the match to TRBD2 covers 10 bases. After removal of 5 bases from V and 2 bases from J, the junction contained 8 bases not matched to a gene. The CDR3 is 16 residues long. In germline, CDR1 is SGDLS, CDR2 YYNGEE. In DNA, the CDR3 is TGTGCCAGCAGTCTCCTAGCGGGGGTGAACACAGATACGCAGTATTTT. It encodes CASSLLAGVNTDTQYF.

The V gene is TRBV6-1, the J gene TRBJ1-1; D is unclear. CDR3 length: 15 amino acids. CDR1 MNHNS and CDR2 SASEGT come from the germline V gene. Trimming pared 2 bases from V and 0 bases from J, leaving 10 bases between. The CDR3 nucleotides are TGTGCCAGCAGTGAACGGTGGGAGATGAACACTGAAGCTTTCTTT. It is translated as CASSERWEMNTEAFF.

V gene TRBV28 combines with J gene TRBJ1-4; TRBD1 agrees at 7 bases. In germline, CDR1 is MDHEN, CDR2 SYDVKM. V trimming: 6 bases; J trimming: 4 bases; junction bases outside the gene matches: 8. CDR3 size: 15 residues. The CDR3 region is CASSPGGWVNEKLFF. CDR3 bases: TGTGCCAGCAGCCCAGGGGGTTGGGTTAATGAAAAACTGTTTTTT.

The chain carries TRBV7-9 and TRBJ2-3; tentatively, D is TRBD2 (6 bases). The V gene lost 7 bases and the J gene lost 0 bases, with 8 bases spanning the gap. The CDR3 length is 13 residues. Germline loops: CDR1 SEHNR, CDR2 FQNEAQ (reference sequence). CDR3 coding DNA: TGTGCCAGCAAGAGCGGGAGCACAGATACGCAGTATTTT. Encoded protein: CASKSGSTDTQYF.